A single TCR beta chain is shown here with its context. These data belong to a study of CD8 T cells in Susac syndrome. This CDR3 has 14 residues. The germline V gene encodes CDR1 KGHDR and CDR2 SFDVKD. Trimming took 10 bases from V and 2 from J; bases not matched to a gene: 9. Random hexamers were used to reverse transcribe an amount of roughly 0.5 to 1 ug RNA. Amplification of TCR beta CDR3 was carried out by immunoSEQ multiplex PCR, which covered 54 Vbeta and 13 Jbeta segments. TCRdb called the immunoSEQ multiplex PCR reads again in MiXCR, with one record for every CDR3 protein. The table records 150,000 to 200,000 distinct CDR3 sequences, under 95% of them present only once. Healthy donors constituted the controls, which were matched for age and sex.

The receptor was derived from a human donor in good health. Sequencing used CD4+ T cells from PBMCs. The rearrangement links TRBV24-1 to TRBJ2-5; 7 bases are a match to TRBD1. The DNA of the CDR3 is TGTGCCACAGAGGCAGGGGGTGATCAAGAGACCCAGTACTTC. Its protein is CATEAGGDQETQYF.